This TCR beta chain was obtained from a study of T-cell memory formation after mild COVID-19. Across the whole study: Each donor largely had its own TCR clusters. Study-wide results and limits: In second-wave clones peaking day 37, SARS-CoV-2 specificity remained unconfirmed.

TCRdb re-called the 5' RACE reads with MiXCR, one entry per CDR3 protein. The profile shows under 650,000 distinct CDR3 sequences, 18% of them singletons. Trimming took off 1 base at V and 7 bases at J, with 11 bases between the two ends. Germline CDR1 SEHNR, CDR2 FQNEAQ (reference sequence). The CDR3 loop spans 14 amino acids. About this clonotype itself: Antigen unknown.

This TCR came from an adult woman who had mild COVID-19 (a few samples of this study predate the infection). Cell type and time point are not known. Sequencing used PBMCs or a T cell subset sorted from them (not recorded which). The chain carries TRBV7-9 and TRBJ1-5; D ambiguous. The CDR3 here is CASSLDGGMQPQHF. The CDR3 nucleotides read TGTGCCAGCAGCTTAGACGGTGGGATGCAGCCCCAGCATTTT.